This T cell receptor (beta chain) was obtained from a study of blood T cell repertoires in COVID-19. For the study at large: Acute and convalescent COVID-19 samples came from the United States, Italy and Spain. Nucleic acid was either cDNA or gDNA, and it came from T cells, B-cell-depleted T cells, or PBMCs.

V was pared by 1 base and J by 5 bases, with 11 bases between. Germline assignment: CDR1 LGHDT and CDR2 YNNKEL (reference sequence). The CDR3 totals 14 residues. Methods used by the authors: Using reference gene primer amplification, nucleated cell counts were estimated. Sequencing used immunoSEQ multiplex PCR; TCRdb keeps in-frame clones, though not all of them. That table supplies the V and J calls and clone size; D and trimming were determined from the DNA. The sample yields about 110,000 clones, 71% seen once. The TCR originated in a human donor with acute or convalescent COVID-19. The donor label of this sample is uncertain. The genes are TRBV3-1 (or the pseudogene TRBV3-2) and TRBJ1-1, with D unresolved. The sample consisted of peripheral blood. This CDR3 is CASSQGVSGTEAFF. The DNA of the CDR3 is TGTGCCAGCAGCCAAGGAGTCTCGGGGACTGAAGCTTTCTTT.